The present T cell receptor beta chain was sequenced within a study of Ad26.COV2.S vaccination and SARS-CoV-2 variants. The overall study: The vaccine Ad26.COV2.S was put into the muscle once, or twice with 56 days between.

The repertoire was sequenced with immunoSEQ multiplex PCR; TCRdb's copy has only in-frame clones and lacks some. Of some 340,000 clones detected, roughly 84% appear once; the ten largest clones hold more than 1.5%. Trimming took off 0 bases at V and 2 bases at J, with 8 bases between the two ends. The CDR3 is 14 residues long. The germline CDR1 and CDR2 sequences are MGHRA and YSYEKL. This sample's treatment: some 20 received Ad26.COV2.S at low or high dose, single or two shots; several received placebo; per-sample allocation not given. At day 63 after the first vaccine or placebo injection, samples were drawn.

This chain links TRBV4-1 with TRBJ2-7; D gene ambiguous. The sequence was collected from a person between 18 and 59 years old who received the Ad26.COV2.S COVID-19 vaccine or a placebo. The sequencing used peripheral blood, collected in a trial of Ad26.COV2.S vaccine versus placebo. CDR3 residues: CASSQDEPAYEQYF. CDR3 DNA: TGCGCCAGCAGCCAAGATGAGCCAGCCTACGAGCAGTACTTC.